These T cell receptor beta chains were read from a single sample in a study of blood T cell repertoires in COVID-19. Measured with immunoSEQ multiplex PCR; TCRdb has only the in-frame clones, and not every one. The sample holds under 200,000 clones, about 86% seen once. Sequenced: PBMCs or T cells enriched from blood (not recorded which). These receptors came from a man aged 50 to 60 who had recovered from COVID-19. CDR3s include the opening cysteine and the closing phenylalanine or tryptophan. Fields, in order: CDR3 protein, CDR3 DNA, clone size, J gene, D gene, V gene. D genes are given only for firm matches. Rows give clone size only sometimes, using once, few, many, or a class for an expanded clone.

CDR3 protein: CASSQELSGSGNTIYF; CDR3 DNA: TGTGCCAGTAGCCAAGAACTTTCGGGGTCTGGAAACACCATATATTTT; clone size: -; J gene: TRBJ1-3; D gene: -; V gene: TRBV19
CDR3 protein: CASSHLLDRTTNYGYTF; CDR3 DNA: TGTGCCAGCAGCCACTTGTTGGACAGGACTACTAACTATGGCTACACCTTC; clone size: -; J gene: TRBJ1-2; D gene: TRBD1; V gene: TRBV3-1/TRBV3-2
CDR3 protein: CASSVWERLYSYNEQFF; CDR3 DNA: TGTGCCAGTAGTGTTTGGGAGAGACTTTACTCCTACAATGAGCAGTTCTTC; clone size: few; J gene: TRBJ2-1; D gene: -; V gene: TRBV19
CDR3 protein: CASSLEGQTTGELFF; CDR3 DNA: TGTGCCAGCAGCTTAGAGGGACAGACAACCGGGGAGCTGTTTTTT; clone size: few; J gene: TRBJ2-2; D gene: TRBD1; V gene: TRBV13
CDR3 protein: CASSSRSGGATQYF; CDR3 DNA: TGTGCCAGCAGCTCGCGTAGCGGGGGTGCTACGCAGTATTTT; clone size: once; J gene: TRBJ2-3; D gene: TRBD2; V gene: TRBV7-3
CDR3 protein: CASSQSGGGAPRPYF; CDR3 DNA: TGTGCCAGCAGCCAGAGCGGGGGGGGTGCCCCAAGGCCGTACTTC; clone size: few; J gene: TRBJ2-5; D gene: TRBD2; V gene: TRBV3-1/TRBV3-2
CDR3 protein: CASSIGLAGGQETQYF; CDR3 DNA: TGTGCCAGTAGTATAGGATTAGCGGGGGGACAAGAGACCCAGTACTTC; clone size: -; J gene: TRBJ2-5; D gene: TRBD2; V gene: TRBV19
CDR3 protein: CAISYGGDEQFF; CDR3 DNA: TGTGCCATCAGTTACGGAGGGGATGAGCAGTTCTTC; clone size: -; J gene: TRBJ2-1; D gene: -; V gene: TRBV10-3
CDR3 protein: CASSLEPGGSEQYF; CDR3 DNA: TGTGCCAGCAGCTTAGAGCCAGGGGGCAGCGAGCAGTACTTC; clone size: -; J gene: TRBJ2-7; D gene: TRBD1; V gene: TRBV7-3
CDR3 protein: CASSQDILAGQADTQYF; CDR3 DNA: TGTGCCAGCAGCCAAGATATACTAGCGGGGCAAGCAGATACGCAGTATTTT; clone size: -; J gene: TRBJ2-3; D gene: TRBD2; V gene: TRBV4-2
CDR3 protein: CASSPRGPGYGYTF; CDR3 DNA: TGTGCCAGCAGTCCGAGGGGGCCCGGCTATGGCTACACCTTC; clone size: -; J gene: TRBJ1-2; D gene: TRBD1; V gene: TRBV6-5
CDR3 protein: CASRGTGNQPQHF; CDR3 DNA: TGTGCCAGCAGAGGGACAGGGAATCAGCCCCAGCATTTT; clone size: -; J gene: TRBJ1-5; D gene: TRBD1; V gene: TRBV6-5
CDR3 protein: CASSPGEVYGYTF; CDR3 DNA: TGTGCCAGCAGCCCTGGAGAGGTCTATGGCTACACCTTC; clone size: -; J gene: TRBJ1-2; D gene: -; V gene: TRBV9
CDR3 protein: CASSGVGARLGTEAFF; CDR3 DNA: TGTGCCAGCAGTGGGGTGGGGGCGCGTCTCGGCACTGAAGCTTTCTTT; clone size: -; J gene: TRBJ1-1; D gene: -; V gene: TRBV2
CDR3 protein: CASSLGGGRFQPQHF; CDR3 DNA: TGTGCCAGCAGCTTGGGAGGTGGGAGGTTTCAGCCCCAGCATTTT; clone size: -; J gene: TRBJ1-5; D gene: -; V gene: TRBV5-6
CDR3 protein: CAAGTGANQPQHF; CDR3 DNA: TGTGCCGCCGGGACAGGGGCTAATCAGCCCCAGCATTTT; clone size: -; J gene: TRBJ1-5; D gene: TRBD1; V gene: TRBV19
CDR3 protein: CASSLQGKLNTEAFF; CDR3 DNA: TGCGCCAGCAGCTTGCAGGGTAAACTGAACACTGAAGCTTTCTTT; clone size: few; J gene: TRBJ1-1; D gene: -; V gene: TRBV5-1
CDR3 protein: CASSLYGDSGNTIYF; CDR3 DNA: TGCGCCAGCAGCTTGTACGGGGACTCTGGAAACACCATATATTTT; clone size: -; J gene: TRBJ1-3; D gene: -; V gene: TRBV5-1
CDR3 protein: CASSLEGGNYEQYF; CDR3 DNA: TGTGCCAGCAGCTTAGAGGGGGGGAACTACGAGCAGTACTTC; clone size: -; J gene: TRBJ2-7; D gene: -; V gene: TRBV7-2
CDR3 protein: CASSLSGTPANTEAFF; CDR3 DNA: TGCGCCAGCAGCTTGTCTGGGACACCTGCCAACACTGAAGCTTTCTTT; clone size: -; J gene: TRBJ1-1; D gene: -; V gene: TRBV5-1
CDR3 protein: CASSRVPGQGLNEKLFF; CDR3 DNA: TGTGCCAGTAGTCGTGTCCCGGGACAGGGTCTGAATGAAAAACTGTTTTTT; clone size: -; J gene: TRBJ1-4; D gene: TRBD1; V gene: TRBV19
CDR3 protein: CASSTGTAYEQYF; CDR3 DNA: TGTGCCAGCAGTACCGGGACTGCCTACGAGCAGTACTTC; clone size: -; J gene: TRBJ2-7; D gene: -; V gene: TRBV12-3/TRBV12-4
CDR3 protein: CASSESMGVGAEKLFF; CDR3 DNA: TGTGCCAGCAGTGAATCCATGGGCGTTGGGGCTGAAAAACTGTTTTTT; clone size: -; J gene: TRBJ1-4; D gene: -; V gene: TRBV6-1
CDR3 protein: CASSLGQGNYGYTF; CDR3 DNA: TGTGCCAGCAGTTTGGGACAGGGGAACTATGGCTACACCTTC; clone size: -; J gene: TRBJ1-2; D gene: TRBD1; V gene: TRBV27
CDR3 protein: CASSQVSYYGYTF; CDR3 DNA: TGTGCCAGCAGCCAAGTGTCCTACTATGGCTACACCTTC; clone size: -; J gene: TRBJ1-2; D gene: -; V gene: TRBV14
CDR3 protein: CASSVQGLNTEAFF; CDR3 DNA: TGTGCCAGTAGTGTACAGGGATTGAACACTGAAGCTTTCTTT; clone size: once; J gene: TRBJ1-1; D gene: -; V gene: TRBV19
CDR3 protein: CASERQGSIWGYTF; CDR3 DNA: TGTGCCAGTGAGCGACAGGGTTCTATATGGGGCTACACCTTC; clone size: -; J gene: TRBJ1-2; D gene: TRBD1; V gene: TRBV19
CDR3 protein: CASSISAGKDSNQPQHF; CDR3 DNA: TGTGCCAGTAGTATTAGTGCAGGTAAAGATAGCAATCAGCCCCAGCATTTT; clone size: once; J gene: TRBJ1-5; D gene: -; V gene: TRBV19
CDR3 protein: CASSPDGHPSSYEQYF; CDR3 DNA: TGCGCCAGCAGCCCGGATGGACACCCGAGCTCCTACGAGCAGTACTTC; clone size: -; J gene: TRBJ2-7; D gene: -; V gene: TRBV5-1
CDR3 protein: CASRPQGISNQPQHF; CDR3 DNA: TGTGCCAGCCGCCCGCAGGGAATCAGCAATCAGCCCCAGCATTTT; clone size: -; J gene: TRBJ1-5; D gene: -; V gene: TRBV2
CDR3 protein: CASFWSGTGELGYTF; CDR3 DNA: TGTGCCAGCTTCTGGTCAGGGACAGGGGAATTGGGCTACACCTTC; clone size: -; J gene: TRBJ1-2; D gene: TRBD1; V gene: TRBV7-8
CDR3 protein: CASSLQGLGETQYF; CDR3 DNA: TGTGCCAGCAGTCTACAGGGGCTGGGGGAGACCCAGTACTTC; clone size: -; J gene: TRBJ2-5; D gene: TRBD1; V gene: TRBV7-6
CDR3 protein: CASSLVAGGTETQYF; CDR3 DNA: TGTGCCAGCAGCTTAGTTGCGGGGGGCACAGAGACCCAGTACTTC; clone size: -; J gene: TRBJ2-5; D gene: TRBD2; V gene: TRBV7-3